Here is one TCR beta chain with its context. Its specificity is unknown. The source of the sample is a study of early T cells in non-severe SARS-CoV-2 infection. Broader study findings: The VDJdb matching leaned toward anti-spike CD8 responses and overlooked private and CD4 specificities.

Via MiXCR, TCRdb re-called the 5' RACE reads, giving one row per CDR3 protein. This sample yields approximately 85,000 distinct CDR3 sequences, of which about 12% are seen a single time; around 7% belongs to the top ten. Sequencing was carried out using whole blood. This clonotype was obtained from an adult who was a healthcare worker with PCR-confirmed SARS-CoV-2 infection or an uninfected control (not recorded which).

The CDR3 bases are TGTGCCAGCAGTTACTCTGGACGCTACTCTGGAAACACCATATATTTT. Residues: CASSYSGRYSGNTIYF. J is TRBJ1-3 and V is TRBV6-5; no clear D gene. This CDR3 is built from 16 residues. CDR1 is MNHEY and CDR2 is SVGAGI in the germline V gene. Trimming cost V 0 bases and J 0 bases, with 9 bases left between them.